The 21 T cell receptor beta chains given below trace back to one sample, sequenced in a study of neoadjuvant nivolumab and ipilimumab in lung cancer. The data were produced by immunoSEQ multiplex PCR, yet TCRdb's version contains in-frame clones alone and is incomplete. The sample holds around 20,000 clones, roughly 77% seen once. The sample consisted of tumor tissue, taken after neoadjuvant nivolumab, alone or with ipilimumab, at or shortly before surgery. These receptors all stem from an adult with non-small cell lung cancer.

The rearrangement links TRBV30 to TRBJ2-7; no clear D. The CDR3 consists of 16 residues. The germline V gene has CDR1 GTSNPN and CDR2 SVGIG (reference sequence). V was cut by 0 bases and J by 0 bases, with 15 bases left in between. This chain's CDR3 is CAWSVRAGLFSYEQYF. CDR3 DNA: TGTGCCTGGAGTGTACGGGCAGGTCTATTCTCCTACGAGCAGTACTTC. The whole variable domain, remainder taken from reference TRBV30 and TRBJ2-7, is SQTIHQWPATLVQPVGSPLSLECTVEGTSNPNLYWYRQAAGRGLQLLFYSVGIGQISSEVPQNLSASRPQDRQFILSSKKLLLSDSGFYLCAWSVRAGLFSYEQYFGPGTRLTVT.

The chain recombines TRBV5-4 with TRBJ2-5; no reliable D call. V lost 1 base, J lost 2 bases, and 18 bases lay in between. This CDR3 comprises 17 residues. In germline, CDR1 is SGHNT, CDR2 YYREEE (reference sequence). The CDR3 spells CASSLFGSRAQQETQYF. CDR3 nucleotides: TGTGCCAGCAGCTTGTTCGGCTCGAGAGCGCAACAAGAGACCCAGTACTTC.

This clone was observed a handful of times. The V call is TRBV28, the J call TRBJ2-2; TRBD1 or TRBD2 may be the D gene (5 bases each). V lost 8 bases and J 4 bases, leaving 14 bases between the germline ends. The CDR3 runs to 14 residues. The germline CDR1 and CDR2 sequences are MDHEN and SYDVKM. Here the CDR3 DNA reads TGTGCCAGCTCTTGGGACCTATCCACCGGGGAGCTGTTTTTT. It translates to CASSWDLSTGELFF.

Judged by abundance, this clone is medium-sized (0.01 to 0.1%). This chain joins TRBV11-3 and TRBJ1-1, with D hard to call. The CDR3 extends over 13 amino acids. Trimming took 5 bases from V and 4 from J, leaving 11 bases between them. CDR1 and CDR2 (germline): SGHNT, YENEEA. The CDR3 bases are TGTGCCAGCAGCCCCGATCCGGGCACTGAAGCTTTCTTT. The encoded protein is CASSPDPGTEAFF.

The chain combines TRBV2 with TRBJ1-2; 7 positions agree with TRBD1. The V segment lost 8 bases and the J segment 6 bases; nucleotides outside the gene matches: 18. Germline V gives CDR1 SNHLY, CDR2 FYNNEI. The CDR3 length is 16 residues. The CDR3, as DNA: TGTGCCAGCCTGACGGACAGGACTCCGAGCCCGGATGGCTACACCTTC. Translation: CASLTDRTPSPDGYTF.

The chain joins TRBV7-9 to TRBJ2-5; TRBD2 agrees at 7 bases. Germline values: CDR1 SEHNR, CDR2 FQNEAQ (reference sequence). The V segment lost 0 bases and the J segment 4 bases; nucleotides outside the gene matches: 5. The CDR3 sequence is 15 residues long. The DNA for the CDR3 is TGTGCCAGCAGCTTAGCAACGGGAGGAGGAGAGACCCAGTACTTC. Translated: CASSLATGGGETQYF.

The rearrangement joins TRBV2 to TRBJ2-5; 7 bases map to TRBD1. The CDR3 sequence is 15 residues long. Germline V CDR1 and CDR2: SNHLY, FYNNEI. The V gene end was trimmed by 4 bases and the J gene end by 2 bases; junction bases not matched to a gene: 7. This CDR3 reads CASSARTGAQETQYF. In DNA form, the CDR3 reads TGTGCCAGCAGTGCCCGGACAGGAGCTCAAGAGACCCAGTACTTC. Supplemented by reference TRBV2 and TRBJ2-5, the full variable domain reads EPEVTQTPSHQVTQMGQEVILRCVPISNHLYFYWYRQILGQKVEFLVSFYNNEISEKSEIFDDQFSVERPDGSNFTLKIRSTKLEDSAMYFCASSARTGAQETQYFGPGTRLLVL.

The rearrangement links TRBV27 to TRBJ2-7; D gene unclear. The CDR3 length is 13 residues. Germline assignment: CDR1 MNHEY and CDR2 SMNVEV (reference sequence). V was cut by 2 bases and J by 1 base, with 6 bases left in between. The CDR3 loop is CASSLAASYEQYF. The CDR3 nucleotides read TGTGCCAGCAGTTTAGCAGCATCCTACGAGCAGTACTTC.

The rearrangement links TRBV5-1 to TRBJ2-7; 8 positions agree with TRBD2. The CDR3 runs to 16 residues. Germline V gene lookup returns CDR1 SGHRS and CDR2 YFSETQ. J was trimmed by 0 bases and V by 1 base; bases with no gene match: 6. As DNA, the CDR3 is TGCGCCAGCAGCTTGACCCCTACTAGCGGCTCCTACGAGCAGTACTTC. It encodes CASSLTPTSGSYEQYF.

The rearrangement links TRBV4-3 to TRBJ2-2, with a weak D call TRBD2 (6 bases). The V and J ends lost 4 bases and 8 bases respectively, with 17 bases between them. The CDR3 totals 15 residues. Germline CDR1 LGHNA, CDR2 YSLEER. The CDR3, as DNA: TGCGCCAGCAGCCGAGGGACTGGATTGAAAGGGGAGCTGTTTTTT. Translation gives CASSRGTGLKGELFF.

CDR3 amino acids: CASSLPDRRDYTF. The CDR3 DNA sequence: TGTGCCAGCAGTTTACCGGACAGGCGGGACTACACCTTC. V and J are TRBV27 and TRBJ1-2; 7 bases line up with TRBD1. This CDR3 is 13 amino acids long. With 2 bases clipped from V and 10 bases from J, the junction kept 7 bases outside the gene matches. CDR1 and CDR2 from the germline V gene are MNHEY and SMNVEV (reference sequence).

V usage is TRBV15 and J usage is TRBJ1-2; D is ambiguous. The CDR3 is made up of 13 amino acids. The V end lost 2 bases, the J end lost 3 bases, and 7 bases lay between the germline ends. Germline-derived CDR1 and CDR2 are LNHNV and YYDKDF (reference sequence). The CDR3 coding sequence is TGTGCCACCAGCAGACCCTTAGACTATGGCTACACCTTC. Amino acids: CATSRPLDYGYTF.

This chain joins TRBV27 and TRBJ1-1; D gene uncertain. This CDR3 has 11 residues. Germline CDR1 is MNHEY and CDR2 is SMNVEV (reference sequence). The ends were cut back, 3 bases at V and 6 bases at J, with 5 bases in the middle. CDR3 sequence reads: CASSFSAEAFF. The CDR3 DNA reads as TGTGCCAGCAGTTTCTCGGCTGAAGCTTTCTTT.

V is TRBV7-7 and J is TRBJ2-3; 8 nucleotides align to TRBD1. CDR3 length: 15 amino acids. Losses at the gene ends were 5 bases for V and 2 bases for J; bases not matched to a gene: 6. The germline CDR1 and CDR2 sequences are SSHAT and FNYEAQ (reference sequence). The CDR3 protein is CASSPDRGATDTQYF. CDR3 sequence (DNA): TGTGCCAGCAGCCCCGACAGGGGAGCCACAGATACGCAGTATTTT.

J is TRBJ2-3 and V is TRBV7-2; D gene unclear. The CDR3 consists of 13 residues. The V and J ends lost 2 bases and 4 bases respectively, with 7 bases between them. Germline V gives CDR1 SGHTA, CDR2 FQGNSA. The CDR3, as DNA: TGTGCCAGCAGCTTAACTTTTGCAGATACGCAGTATTTT. This translates into CASSLTFADTQYF.

The chain joins TRBV7-8 to TRBJ2-3, with TRBD2 as a possible D gene (6 bases). V was pared by 4 bases and J by 0 bases, with 14 bases between. This CDR3 region has 16 residues. The germline V gene encodes CDR1 SGHVS and CDR2 FQNEAQ. In nucleotides, the CDR3 is TGTGCCAGCAGCTCGGGACTTCGGGCTAGCACAGATACGCAGTATTTT. Its translation is CASSSGLRASTDTQYF.

V and J are TRBV2 and TRBJ2-7, with a weak D call TRBD1 (5 bases). Germline-derived CDR1 and CDR2 are SNHLY and FYNNEI. The length of the CDR3 is 14 residues. V was pared by 7 bases and J by 2 bases, with 15 bases between. The CDR3 coding sequence is TGTGCCAGCATAGGGGCGGTTTCTACCTACGAGCAGTACTTC. Encoded protein: CASIGAVSTYEQYF.

V and J are TRBV7-6 and TRBJ2-1; TRBD2 matches at 8 bases. J lost 5 bases, V lost 0 bases, and 21 bases had no gene match. The V gene's germline CDR1 is SGHVS and CDR2 FNYEAQ. There are 21 residues in the CDR3. For the CDR3, the DNA is TGTGCCAGCAGCTTAGCCCCGCGGCAGACTAGCGTTAAAGAAAAGAACAATGAGCAGTTCTTC. Amino acids: CASSLAPRQTSVKEKNNEQFF.

V gene TRBV11-2 combines with J gene TRBJ2-4, with unresolved D. CDR3 length: 15 amino acids. The V gene lost 1 base and the J gene lost 3 bases, with 10 bases spanning the gap. Germline V CDR1 and CDR2: SGHAT, FQNNGV. CDR3 residues: CASSLALRVKNIQYF. The CDR3 nucleotides are TGTGCCAGCAGCTTAGCTCTACGGGTCAAAAACATTCAGTACTTC.

This sequence joins TRBV5-1 and TRBJ1-1, with D uncertain. With 2 bases removed from V and 6 bases from J, the gap between germline ends came to 8 bases. The CDR3 loop spans 12 amino acids. Germline V gene sequence: CDR1 SGHRS, CDR2 YFSETQ. The CDR3, as DNA: TGCGCCAGCAGCTTAGGGTACGCTGAAGCTTTCTTT. It codes for CASSLGYAEAFF.

The chain employs TRBV5-1 and TRBJ2-2; tentatively, D is TRBD2 (6 bases). The CDR3 has 14 residues. CDR1 and CDR2 from the germline V gene are SGHRS and YFSETQ. Trimming removed 0 bases at V and 6 bases at J, with 9 bases between. The CDR3 is CASSLVKRAGELFF. The CDR3 DNA reads TGCGCCAGCAGCTTGGTTAAGCGGGCCGGGGAGCTGTTTTTT.